Listed here are 7 T cell receptor beta chains from one sample, sequenced in a study of blood T cell repertoires in COVID-19 (TCRdb year 2020). Libraries were built with the immunoSEQ multiplex PCR assay. The immuneACCESS repertoire file appears here via TCRdb, limited to in-frame rearrangements. These files lack a portion of the clones; in checked studies, under half of the deficit traces to unresolved V genes, and the cause of the others is not known. For this sample there are about 83,000 clones; more than 90% appear just once. The ten largest clones take up about 15% of the sample. The material sequenced was peripheral blood. The origin of the receptors is a woman of 80 years or more with active or convalescent COVID-19.

This clone was seen more than once but under ten times. DNA of the CDR3: TGTGCCAGCGGTCTGCGATTGCTCAACACTGAAGCTTTCTTT. This sequence encodes CASGLRLLNTEAFF. This sequence joins TRBV5-8 and TRBJ1-1; no clear D. This CDR3 comprises 14 residues. Germline values: CDR1 SGHTS, CDR2 YDEGEE. The V end was cut by 7 bases, the J end by 2 bases, with 15 bases between. The whole variable domain, filled in from reference TRBV5-8 and TRBJ1-1, reads EAGVTQSPTHLIKTRGQQATLRCSPISGHTSVYWYQQALGLGLQFLLWYDEGEERNRGNFPPRFSGRQFPNYSSELNVNALELEDSALYLCASGLRLLNTEAFFGQGTRLTVV.

This clone was seen just once. The gene calls are TRBV7-7 and TRBJ1-1; 7 nucleotides match TRBD1. The CDR3 is 16 amino acids. CDR1 is SSHAT and CDR2 is FNYEAQ in the germline V gene (reference sequence). The trim removed 1 base at V and 0 bases at J, leaving 5 bases unmatched. Here the CDR3 DNA reads TGTGCCAGCAGCTTAGTTGACAGGGTAGTGAACACTGAAGCTTTCTTT. Translation gives CASSLVDRVVNTEAFF.

The chain couples TRBV30 to TRBJ1-4; maybe TRBD1 (5 bases). CDR3 length equals 15 residues. Germline V gene data show CDR1 as GTSNPN and CDR2 as SVGIG (reference sequence). Deletions cut 4 bases from V and 5 bases from J, with 17 bases between. CDR3 sequence reads: CAWTPPMGRNEKLFF. The DNA of the CDR3 is TGTGCCTGGACCCCCCCGATGGGGCGGAATGAAAAACTGTTTTTT.

This chain joins TRBV6-2 or TRBV6-3 and TRBJ2-4, with 9 positions matching TRBD2. Germline lookup yields CDR1 MNHEY and CDR2 SVGEGT. J lost 9 bases, V lost 6 bases, and 12 bases had no gene match. This CDR3 is 15 amino acids long. The CDR3 DNA sequence: TGTGCCAGCAGCTCCCCCGGGACTAGCAGGGGCATTCAGTACTTC. It is translated as CASSSPGTSRGIQYF.

V usage is TRBV2 and J usage is TRBJ1-4; D possibly corresponds to TRBD1 (6 bases). Germline CDR1 reads SNHLY; CDR2 reads FYNNEI. V lost 6 bases and J 3 bases, leaving 14 bases between the germline ends. This CDR3 contains 15 residues. CDR3 nucleotides: TGTGCCAGCAGAGCCATGGGGGGGCCTAATGAAAAACTGTTTTTT. Protein product: CASRAMGGPNEKLFF.

The chain employs TRBV7-3 and TRBJ1-5; D remains ambiguous. CDR1 is SGHTA, CDR2 FQGTGA, per germline. V was trimmed by 4 bases and J by 1 base, leaving 8 bases between them. The CDR3 runs 14 residues. CDR3 DNA: TGTGCCAGCAGCTCCCCTGGCAGCAATCAGCCCCAGCATTTT. Encoded protein: CASSSPGSNQPQHF.

The chain employs TRBV27 and TRBJ1-1, with D possibly being TRBD1 (6 bases). Germline V lookup: CDR1 MNHEY, CDR2 SMNVEV (reference sequence). This CDR3 is 15 amino acids long. V was clipped by 7 bases and J by 0 bases, with 15 bases between them. The DNA of the CDR3 is TGTGCCAGCAACTCGCCGGGACACTTGAACACTGAAGCTTTCTTT. This gives the protein CASNSPGHLNTEAFF.